This T cell receptor (beta chain) appears in the sequencing data of a study of CXCR3-negative and CXCR3-positive naive CD8 T cells. Study-wide results and caveats: In naive cells, CXCR3-negative and CXCR3-positive subsets had similar TRBV-TRBJ usage; memory cells differed. Relative to CXCR3-negative naive cells, CXCR3-positive naive cells had more hydrophobic TRB CDR3s.

The CDR3 length is 16 residues. Germline V lookup: CDR1 MNHEY, CDR2 SMNVEV (reference sequence). On this clonotype itself: Antigen specificity is unknown.

The TRB libraries of cDNA were built by UMI-labeled 5' RACE. With the 5' RACE reads reprocessed, TCRdb shows one record per CDR3 protein and no DNA. Its table records 40,000 to 55,000 distinct CDR3 sequences. This receptor was taken from a human donor in good health. Some clones in this sample may be carry-over from other donors' samples. Sequencing was done on a sample of naive CXCR3- CD8+ T cells from blood. The subset is: CD45RO-CCR7+CD27+CD95- naive CD8+ T cells lacking CXCR3 (TNR3-). V is TRBV27 and J is TRBJ2-3; the D gene TCRdb calls, TRBD2, cannot be checked with no DNA. CDR3 sequence: CASNLEGGASPDTQYF.